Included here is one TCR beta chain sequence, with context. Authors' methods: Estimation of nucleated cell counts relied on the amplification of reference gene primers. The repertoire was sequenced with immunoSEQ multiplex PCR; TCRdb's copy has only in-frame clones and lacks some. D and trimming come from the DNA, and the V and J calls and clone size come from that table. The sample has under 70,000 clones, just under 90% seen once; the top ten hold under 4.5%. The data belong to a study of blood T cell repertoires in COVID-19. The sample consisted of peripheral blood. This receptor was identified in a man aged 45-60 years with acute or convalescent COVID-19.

DNA of the CDR3: TGTGCCAGCAGCTTTACAGGGGGAACCTGGGGCTACACCTTC. Its translation: CASSFTGGTWGYTF. The genes are TRBV7-9 and TRBJ1-2; 8 nucleotides match TRBD1. Germline values: CDR1 SEHNR, CDR2 FQNEAQ (reference sequence). Trimming removed 3 bases from V and 8 bases from J; junction bases left unmatched: 8. The length of the CDR3 is 14 residues.